This passage covers 11 T cell receptor beta chains from one sample sequenced in a study of T cell responses to AZD1222 COVID-19 vaccine. Libraries were prepared by immunoSEQ multiplex PCR; TCRdb keeps only in-frame clonotypes and omits some of them. The table has 150,000 to 200,000 clones, 80% to 95% seen once. The sample here was peripheral blood, taken 28 days after the second AZD1222 dose. These receptors were obtained from an adult who received the AZD1222 COVID-19 vaccine.

CDR3 residues: CASQLAGPNHNEQFF. The CDR3 nucleotides read TGTGCCAGCCAGCTAGCGGGGCCTAACCACAATGAGCAGTTCTTC. The V and J genes are TRBV28 and TRBJ2-1; 9 bases match TRBD2. J lost 5 bases, V lost 8 bases, and 10 bases had no gene match. Germline V gene sequence: CDR1 MDHEN, CDR2 SYDVKM. The CDR3 totals 15 residues.

The chain joins TRBV7-2 to TRBJ2-3; no firm D call. Trimming left V 1 base short and J 4 bases short, with 3 bases between. This CDR3 contains 12 residues. From germline, CDR1 is SGHTA and CDR2 FQGNSA. The CDR3 sequence is CASSLVPDTQYF. For the CDR3, the DNA is TGTGCCAGCAGCTTAGTCCCAGATACGCAGTATTTT.

The rearrangement joins TRBV24-1 to TRBJ1-5; 8 nucleotides match TRBD1. The CDR3 has 16 residues. Looked up from germline, CDR1 is KGHDR and CDR2 is SFDVKD. The V gene end was trimmed by 4 bases and the J gene end by 4 bases; junction bases not matched to a gene: 8. The CDR3 DNA reads as TGTGCCACCAGTGAGGCCGGGACAGGAGGAAATCAGCCCCAGCATTTT. It specifies CATSEAGTGGNQPQHF.

Remarks on this clone: At the DNA level, this CDR3 is encoded by other sequences in the same sample as well. This rearrangement joins TRBV5-1 to TRBJ1-5; D call uncertain. Germline V gene sequence: CDR1 SGHRS, CDR2 YFSETQ. Trimming pared 0 bases from V and 0 bases from J, leaving 7 bases between. CDR3 size: 15 residues. This chain's CDR3 is CASSLGQNSNQPQHF. DNA for the CDR3: TGCGCCAGCAGCTTGGGCCAGAATAGCAATCAGCCCCAGCATTTT.

V is TRBV5-1 and J is TRBJ2-5; 8 bases line up with TRBD2. This CDR3 comprises 13 residues. The germline V gene encodes CDR1 SGHRS and CDR2 YFSETQ. Trimming removed 4 bases from V and 3 bases from J; junction bases left unmatched: 2. This chain's CDR3 is CASSKGLEETQYF. As DNA, the CDR3 is TGCGCCAGCAGCAAGGGACTAGAAGAGACCCAGTACTTC.

The chain has TRBV5-1 and TRBJ1-1; D not certain. There are 14 residues in the CDR3. Trimming stripped 1 base from V and 2 bases from J, with 9 bases between. Germline CDR1 reads SGHRS; CDR2 reads YFSETQ. CDR3: CASSLSGGNTEAFF. In DNA form, the CDR3 reads TGCGCCAGCAGCTTGTCCGGCGGTAACACTGAAGCTTTCTTT.

The chain combines TRBV3-1 (or the pseudogene TRBV3-2) with TRBJ2-4, with 7 bases lining up with TRBD1. Germline V lookup: CDR1 LGHDT, CDR2 YNNKEL (reference sequence). The CDR3 is 14 residues long. V dropped 6 bases and J dropped 4; count of bases not matched to a gene: 6. DNA of the CDR3: TGTGCCAGCAGAAGGGGGCAGGCAAAAAACATTCAGTACTTC. Residues: CASRRGQAKNIQYF.

The J gene is TRBJ1-1, the V gene TRBV6-1; D is perhaps TRBD1 (5 bases). The CDR3 totals 14 residues. The V end was cut by 1 base, the J end by 5 bases, with 11 bases between. In germline, CDR1 is MNHNS, CDR2 SASEGT. The CDR3 spells CASSEVAGRTEAFF. The CDR3 nucleotides read TGTGCCAGCAGTGAAGTTGCAGGGAGGACTGAAGCTTTCTTT.

The rearrangement links TRBV4-1 to TRBJ2-5, with D maybe TRBD1 (6 bases). Germline values: CDR1 MGHRA, CDR2 YSYEKL. The CDR3 contains 15 residues. V was cut by 5 bases and J by 5 bases, with 18 bases left in between. In DNA, the CDR3 is TGCGCCAGCAGCGACCAGGGGAAGGGCGGGGAGACCCAGTACTTC. Protein: CASSDQGKGGETQYF.

The V gene is TRBV5-1, the J gene TRBJ2-6; 8 positions agree with TRBD1. The germline CDR1 and CDR2 sequences are SGHRS and YFSETQ. The CDR3 length is 15 residues. The junction had 3 bases not matched to a gene; V was cut back by 5 bases and J by 2 bases. The CDR3: CASRAGGAGANVLTF. In DNA form, the CDR3 reads TGCGCCAGCAGGGCAGGGGGCGCTGGGGCCAACGTCCTGACTTTC.

The CDR3 DNA reads TGTGCCAGCAGTTACGGGGGAATCCTATTCTACGAGCAGTACTTC. Its protein product is CASSYGGILFYEQYF. The chain combines TRBV27 with TRBJ2-7, with D perhaps TRBD2 (6 bases). The V and J ends lost 4 bases and 3 bases respectively, with 16 bases between them. The CDR3 is 15 residues long. The germline V gene encodes CDR1 MNHEY and CDR2 SMNVEV (reference sequence).